A single sample gave rise to the 25 T cell receptor beta chains below, sequenced in a study of shared clonotypes between healthy human individuals. Here immunoSEQ multiplex PCR was the method, and the copy in TCRdb shows in-frame clones only, minus some. This table has under 1 million clones, 96% appearing once. Only CD45RO-negative cells positively selected for CCR7 counted as naive CD8 cells, so terminally differentiated effector memory CD45RA+ cells were excluded. Sequencing input: naive CD8+ T cells sorted from blood. The receptors here all came from a man aged 30 to 39 in good health.

The rearrangement uses TRBV7-9 and TRBJ1-4, with a possible D match to TRBD1 (5 bases). CDR1 is SEHNR, CDR2 FQNEAQ, per germline (reference sequence). The CDR3 sequence is 10 residues long. V was shortened by 8 bases and J by 11 bases, with 9 bases between the two germline ends. The CDR3 DNA is TGTGCCAGCGGGGGACGGAAACTGTTTTTT. Translation: CASGGRKLFF.

The sample holds one count of this clone. The genes are TRBV27 and TRBJ2-3; D not resolved. The germline gives CDR1 MNHEY, CDR2 SMNVEV (reference sequence). This CDR3 comprises 13 residues. The V and J ends lost 5 bases and 2 bases respectively, with 8 bases between them. The CDR3, as DNA: TGTGCCAGCAGTCTATACCCCACAGATACGCAGTATTTT. It specifies CASSLYPTDTQYF.

The CDR3 region is CASSYAGGSSHNEQFF. CDR3 nucleotide sequence: TGTGCCAGCAGTTACGCAGGGGGTTCCTCTCACAATGAGCAGTTCTTC. The chain has TRBV6-5 and TRBJ2-1; TRBD1 aligns across 7 bases. This CDR3 is 16 amino acids long. J gave up 5 bases and V 2 bases, and 9 bases lay outside the gene matches. The germline V gene has CDR1 MNHEY and CDR2 SVGAGI.

The chain couples TRBV30 to TRBJ2-7; 8 bases are shared with TRBD1. V gave up 3 bases and J gave up 7 bases; unmatched junction bases: 5. Germline CDR1 is GTSNPN and CDR2 is SVGIG (reference sequence). This CDR3 has 12 amino acids. The CDR3 DNA reads TGTGCCTGGAGCTGGACAGGGACGGAGCAGTACTTC. Translation: CAWSWTGTEQYF.

The CDR3 loop reads CASRGGGVGTEAFF. The DNA for the CDR3 is TGTGCCAGCAGAGGAGGGGGCGTGGGCACTGAAGCTTTCTTT. The J gene is TRBJ1-1, the V gene TRBV7-6; 7 bases are shared with TRBD1. V was pared by 6 bases and J by 4 bases, with 8 bases of the junction left unmatched. CDR1 SGHVS and CDR2 FNYEAQ come from the germline V gene. The CDR3 has 14 residues.

The J gene is TRBJ2-7, the V gene TRBV28; D may be TRBD2 (5 bases). Germline CDR1 MDHEN, CDR2 SYDVKM. The CDR3 is 13 residues long. Trimming removed 7 bases at V and 2 bases at J, with 12 bases between. CDR3 coding DNA: TGTGCCAGCACGGGGAATCCAGCCTACGAGCAGTACTTC. It codes for CASTGNPAYEQYF. The whole variable domain, remainder taken from reference TRBV28 and TRBJ2-7, is DVKVTQSSRYLVKRTGEKVFLECVQDMDHENMFWYRQDPGLGLRLIYFSYDVKMKEKGDIPEGYSVSREKKERFSLILESASTNQTSMYLCASTGNPAYEQYFGPGTRLTVT.

This chain links TRBV2 with TRBJ1-3; 8 positions match TRBD1. CDR1 and CDR2 (germline): SNHLY, FYNNEI. V trimming: 6 bases; J trimming: 0 bases; junction bases outside the gene matches: 4. The CDR3 covers 15 residues. The CDR3 region is CASRTGDGSGNTIYF. CDR3 sequence (DNA): TGTGCCAGCAGGACAGGGGACGGCTCTGGAAACACCATATATTTT. The full variable domain, its missing parts supplied by reference TRBV2 and TRBJ1-3, is EPEVTQTPSHQVTQMGQEVILRCVPISNHLYFYWYRQILGQKVEFLVSFYNNEISEKSEIFDDQFSVERPDGSNFTLKIRSTKLEDSAMYFCASRTGDGSGNTIYFGEGSWLTVV.

This sequence joins TRBV7-9 and TRBJ2-7; D is ambiguous. The CDR3 contains 13 residues. Trimming took 5 bases from V and 0 from J, leaving 8 bases between them. The germline CDR1 and CDR2 sequences are SEHNR and FQNEAQ (reference sequence). CDR3 loop: CASSQFSSYEQYF. The DNA of the CDR3 is TGTGCCAGCAGCCAGTTTAGCTCCTACGAGCAGTACTTC.

This clone was detected once. The sample carries other DNA sequences with the same CDR3. The CDR3 region has the DNA TGTGCCAGCAGCTTAGCGGGCTTCAATGAGCAGTTCTTC. Amino acids: CASSLAGFNEQFF. V and J are TRBV7-9 and TRBJ2-1; D gene unclear. V was shortened by 0 bases and J by 6 bases, with 6 bases between the two germline ends. The length of the CDR3 is 13 residues. Germline V gives CDR1 SEHNR, CDR2 FQNEAQ (reference sequence).

V usage is TRBV4-1 and J usage is TRBJ1-2, with no clear D. V was clipped by 0 bases and J by 4 bases, with 12 bases between them. Germline assignment: CDR1 MGHRA and CDR2 YSYEKL. This CDR3 has 15 amino acids. The CDR3 DNA reads TGCGCCAGCAGCCAAGAGGGCCGGAACCTCTATGGCTACACCTTC. It translates to CASSQEGRNLYGYTF.

The chain employs TRBV7-9 and TRBJ2-3; D not certain. The V end lost 5 bases, the J end lost 2 bases, and 17 bases lay between the germline ends. Germline V CDR1 and CDR2: SEHNR, FQNEAQ (reference sequence). The CDR3 consists of 16 residues. CDR3 coding DNA: TGTGCCAGCAGCGCTCGGACCGGGTTGTTCACAGATACGCAGTATTTT. Its protein product is CASSARTGLFTDTQYF.

This chain uses TRBV7-8 with TRBJ1-1; 7 bases map to TRBD1. Per germline, CDR1 SGHVS and CDR2 FQNEAQ. With 5 bases clipped from V and 4 bases from J, the junction kept 10 bases outside the gene matches. The length of the CDR3 is 15 residues. The CDR3: CASSTGTDFGTEAFF. The CDR3 DNA sequence: TGTGCCAGCAGCACGGGGACAGATTTCGGCACTGAAGCTTTCTTT. The entire variable domain, with the rest obtained from reference TRBV7-8 and TRBJ1-1, is as follows: GAGVSQSPRYKVAKRGQDVALRCDPISGHVSLFWYQQALGQGPEFLTYFQNEAQLDKSGLPSDRFFAERPEGSVSTLKIQRTQQEDSAVYLCASSTGTDFGTEAFFGQGTRLTVV.

Of note for this clone: This same CDR3 is encoded by further DNA sequences in the sample. The rearrangement uses TRBV27 and TRBJ2-7; D not certain. Germline V CDR1 and CDR2: MNHEY, SMNVEV (reference sequence). V was clipped by 2 bases and J by 1 base, with 6 bases between them. The CDR3 is made up of 13 amino acids. The CDR3 protein is CASSLVGSYEQYF. The CDR3 DNA follows: TGTGCCAGCAGTTTAGTCGGTTCCTACGAGCAGTACTTC.

This chain uses TRBV9 with TRBJ1-2, with D unclear. V was pared by 0 bases and J by 6 bases, with 12 bases between. Germline CDR1 and CDR2: SGDLS and YYNGEE. The CDR3 runs to 14 residues. CDR3 loop: CASSVVGRNDGYTF. The DNA of the CDR3 is TGTGCCAGCAGCGTAGTCGGCCGGAATGATGGCTACACCTTC.

This chain joins TRBV6-5 and TRBJ2-2, with a weak D call TRBD2 (6 bases). The CDR3 sequence is 15 residues long. CDR1 is MNHEY, CDR2 SVGAGI, per germline. Trimming left V 2 bases short and J 1 base short, with 8 bases between. The DNA for the CDR3 is TGTGCCAGCAGTTACGGAGGGTGGAACACCGGGGAGCTGTTTTTT. Protein sequence: CASSYGGWNTGELFF.

This chain joins TRBV11-3 and TRBJ2-2; no clear D gene. Germline V gives CDR1 SGHNT, CDR2 YENEEA. V was clipped by 3 bases and J by 3 bases, with 5 bases between them. The CDR3 has 13 amino acids. CDR3 sequence reads: CASSFGDTGELFF. CDR3 DNA: TGTGCCAGCAGCTTTGGGGACACCGGGGAGCTGTTTTTT.

This chain joins TRBV7-9 and TRBJ2-2; TRBD1 aligns across 7 bases. Losses at the gene ends were 0 bases for V and 6 bases for J; bases not matched to a gene: 7. Germline lookup yields CDR1 SEHNR and CDR2 FQNEAQ (reference sequence). This CDR3 comprises 16 residues. The CDR3 reads CASSLAEMTGPGELFF. The DNA of the CDR3 is TGTGCCAGCAGCTTAGCCGAGATGACAGGGCCCGGGGAGCTGTTTTTT. Supplemented by reference TRBV7-9 and TRBJ2-2, the full variable domain reads DTGVSQNPRHKITKRGQNVTFRCDPISEHNRLYWYRQTLGQGPEFLTYFQNEAQLEKSRLLSDRFSAERPKGSFSTLEIQRTEQGDSAMYLCASSLAEMTGPGELFFGEGSRLTVL.

As concerns this clone: The same CDR3 is also encoded by other DNA sequences in this sample. V is TRBV9 and J is TRBJ2-7, with 7 bases matching TRBD2. Looked up from germline, CDR1 is SGDLS and CDR2 is YYNGEE. The CDR3 totals 14 residues. Trimming at V came to 2 bases and at J to 0 bases, leaving 2 bases not matched to a gene. The CDR3 region is CASSVGGSSYEQYF. In DNA form, the CDR3 reads TGTGCCAGCAGCGTTGGCGGGAGCTCCTACGAGCAGTACTTC.

A remark on this clone: The sample contains more than one DNA sequence encoding this CDR3. J is TRBJ2-7 and V is TRBV5-6; perhaps TRBD2 as D (6 bases). Germline V gene data show CDR1 as SGHDT and CDR2 as YYEEEE. The CDR3 covers 13 residues. V lost 0 bases to trimming and J lost 4 bases, with 8 bases between them. In nucleotides, the CDR3 is TGTGCCAGCAGCTTGGCGAGCGGGTACGAGCAGTACTTC. Translation: CASSLASGYEQYF.

CDR3: CASRTARTSGRAPDTQYF. The CDR3 DNA follows: TGTGCCAGCAGGACCGCCCGTACTAGCGGGAGGGCTCCAGATACGCAGTATTTT. The chain employs TRBV28 and TRBJ2-3; 13 nucleotides agree with TRBD2. The length of the CDR3 is 18 residues. Germline V CDR1 and CDR2: MDHEN, SYDVKM. Germline trimming cut 6 bases from V and 4 bases from J; bases unmatched to any gene: 13.

The V and J genes are TRBV29-1 and TRBJ2-3; the D gene could be TRBD1 or TRBD2 (7 bases each). Germline CDR1 reads SQVTM; CDR2 reads ANQGSEA. This CDR3 has 15 residues. V was shortened by 3 bases and J by 2 bases, with 15 bases between the two germline ends. CDR3 bases: TGCAGCGTTGAGGGAGGGACAGAAAACACAGATACGCAGTATTTT. It encodes CSVEGGTENTDTQYF.

The gene calls are TRBV6-4 and TRBJ2-1; possibly TRBD2 for D (6 bases). The V gene lost 7 bases and the J gene lost 0 bases, with 13 bases spanning the gap. Looked up from germline, CDR1 is MRHNA and CDR2 is SNTAGT. The CDR3 length is 15 residues. CDR3 in DNA: TGTGCCAGCACCACCCCCGGGAGCTCCTACAATGAGCAGTTCTTC. It encodes CASTTPGSSYNEQFF.

This sequence joins TRBV6-5 and TRBJ1-2; a weak D match, TRBD1 (5 bases). This CDR3 is built from 15 residues. The germline V gene has CDR1 MNHEY and CDR2 SVGAGI. V shed 7 bases and J shed 5 bases, with 20 bases lying between them. This CDR3 is CASNPSEGNLYGYTF. CDR3 coding DNA: TGTGCCAGCAACCCCTCCGAGGGGAACCTTTATGGCTACACCTTC.

Worth noting for this clone: This CDR3 is also generated by other DNA sequences in the sample. V is TRBV5-8 and J is TRBJ2-3, with TRBD2 matching over 9 bases. From germline, CDR1 is SGHTS and CDR2 YDEGEE. Trimming at V came to 0 bases and at J to 1 base, leaving 0 bases not matched to a gene. The CDR3 covers 15 residues. The CDR3 is CASSLGLAGTDTQYF. The DNA for the CDR3 is TGTGCCAGCAGCTTGGGACTAGCGGGCACAGATACGCAGTATTTT.

The chain couples TRBV9 to TRBJ2-1; D is unresolved. Germline CDR1 reads SGDLS; CDR2 reads YYNGEE. The CDR3 is made up of 14 amino acids. V lost 4 bases and J 8 bases, leaving 16 bases between the germline ends. The CDR3 coding sequence is TGTGCCAGCAGCCCTTACACAAGAGTTGATGAGCAGTTCTTC. Protein product: CASSPYTRVDEQFF.